The clone carrying this T cell receptor beta chain has more than one count but fewer than ten. Its matching antigen is unknown. This sample was included in a study of naive and memory T cell subsets. CDR1 is KGHDR, CDR2 SFDVKD, per germline. V lost 3 bases to trimming and J lost 7 bases, with 8 bases between them. The CDR3 is 13 amino acids. Study-level findings and limits: From naive to CM, EM and EMRA, diversity decreased and Gini increased. In naive cells, over 85% of TCR sequences were seen only once.

The beta constant-region primer was an equimolar mix of two oligonucleotides covering TRBC1 and TRBC2. TCRdb recomputed calls from the UMI-ligation and nested PCR reads with MiXCR, one row per CDR3 protein. In the table there are roughly 140,000 distinct CDR3 sequences, over 15% of which are singletons. Material for sequencing was naive CD4+ T cells from blood. The chain couples TRBV24-1 to TRBJ2-2, with TRBD2 as a possible D gene (5 bases). The receptor comes from a human donor in good health. The chain's CDR3 is CATSDAGLGELFF. In nucleotides, the CDR3 is TGTGCCACCAGTGATGCGGGCCTCGGGGAGCTGTTTTTT.